This T cell receptor beta chain was retrieved from a study of blood T cell repertoires in COVID-19. How the authors handled the data: Estimates of nucleated cell counts were drawn from the amplification of reference gene primers. The table came from immunoSEQ multiplex PCR; TCRdb's copy has only in-frame clones and leaves some out. The D gene and trimming were derived from the DNA, and the V and J assignments and clone size from that table. The sample lists around 300,000 clones, 87% occurring once. The CDR3 has 18 amino acids. V trimming: 2 bases; J trimming: 2 bases; junction bases outside the gene matches: 9. In germline, CDR1 is SGHAT, CDR2 FQNNGV.

The sample taken for sequencing was peripheral blood. The TCR was taken from a man between 50 and 59 years old with active or convalescent COVID-19. The rearrangement joins TRBV11-2 to TRBJ1-6; 7 bases map to TRBD1. CDR3 amino acids: CASSLISLGQTYNSPLHF. In nucleotides, the CDR3 is TGTGCCAGCAGCTTAATATCTCTGGGACAGACCTATAATTCACCCCTCCACTTT. Complete variable domain (other parts from reference TRBV11-2 and TRBJ1-6): EAGVAQSPRYKIIEKRQSVAFWCNPISGHATLYWYQQILGQGPKLLIQFQNNGVVDDSQLPKDRFSAERLKGVDSTLKIQPAKLEDSAVYLCASSLISLGQTYNSPLHFGNGTRLTVT.